A single sample gave rise to the 13 T cell receptor beta chains below, sequenced in a study of blood T cell repertoires in COVID-19. Assay used: immunoSEQ multiplex PCR; TCRdb lists only in-frame clones, some missing. The repertoire holds about 250,000 clones, with under 90% as singletons. Sequencing input: PBMCs or T cells enriched from blood (not recorded which). These receptors were collected from a man aged 35 to 55 who had recovered from COVID-19.

The rearrangement uses TRBV28 and TRBJ1-2; 11 nucleotides match TRBD1. With 4 bases clipped from V and 6 bases from J, the junction kept 13 bases outside the gene matches. The CDR3 runs to 17 residues. CDR1 MDHEN and CDR2 SYDVKM come from the germline V gene. Here the CDR3 reads CASSSWTGGAGSHGYTF. DNA of the CDR3: TGTGCCAGCAGTTCCTGGACAGGGGGCGCAGGTTCGCATGGCTACACCTTC.

This clone was detected once. This chain joins TRBV28 and TRBJ2-2; TRBD1 matches at 8 bases. Germline CDR1 is MDHEN and CDR2 is SYDVKM. V lost 5 bases, J lost 6 bases, and 14 bases stayed unmatched. This CDR3 is 17 amino acids long. For the CDR3, the DNA is TGTGCCAGCAGTGGTTCACAGGGGGTGGTTTATTCCGGGGAGCTGTTTTTT. This encodes CASSGSQGVVYSGELFF.

This chain connects TRBV18 to TRBJ1-2; TRBD1 agrees at 9 bases. The CDR3 contains 15 residues. Germline V gene data show CDR1 as KGHSH and CDR2 as LQKENI. The J segment lost 5 bases and the V segment lost 3 bases, leaving 7 bases of the junction unmatched. The CDR3 DNA reads as TGTGCCAGCTCACCGACCGGGACAGGGATTTATGGCTACACCTTC. Residues: CASSPTGTGIYGYTF.

This clone has just one count. CDR3 loop: CASTIARRFRLNQPQHF. In DNA form, the CDR3 reads TGTGCCAGCACCATCGCTAGGAGGTTCCGTCTCAATCAGCCCCAGCATTTT. The J gene is TRBJ1-5, the V gene TRBV28; D is unclear. V dropped 7 bases and J dropped 3 bases, with 22 bases sitting between them. The CDR3 runs 17 residues. Germline CDR1 is MDHEN and CDR2 is SYDVKM.

The chain uses TRBV19 and TRBJ1-1, with TRBD1 matching over 7 bases. Germline lookup yields CDR1 LNHDA and CDR2 SQIVND (reference sequence). The CDR3 covers 14 residues. The junction had 6 bases not matched to a gene; V was cut back by 7 bases and J by 1 base. The chain's CDR3 is CASTEGASNTEAFF. CDR3 bases: TGTGCCAGTACGGAGGGGGCCTCGAACACTGAAGCTTTCTTT.

This clone was counted once. V gene TRBV27 combines with J gene TRBJ2-3, with D tentatively TRBD2 (5 bases). Trimming took off 4 bases at V and 4 bases at J, with 15 bases between the two ends. Per the germline V gene, CDR1 is MNHEY and CDR2 is SMNVEV (reference sequence). The CDR3 covers 15 residues. The CDR3 DNA reads as TGTGCCAGCAGTTGGCGGGTCGAGCGGTCAGATACGCAGTATTTT. This translates into CASSWRVERSDTQYF.

The chain employs TRBV6-1 and TRBJ2-2; perhaps TRBD2 as D (7 bases). In germline, CDR1 is MNHNS, CDR2 SASEGT. V was pared by 3 bases and J by 5 bases, with 13 bases between. This CDR3 region has 15 residues. DNA of the CDR3: TGTGCCAGCAGTGAGGGGGGGCCCAGGACCGGGGAGCTGTTTTTT. Its protein is CASSEGGPRTGELFF.

In DNA, the CDR3 is TGTGCCATCAGTGATTCCGACACTTACACTGAAGCTTTCTTT. This translates into CAISDSDTYTEAFF. The chain employs TRBV10-3 and TRBJ1-1; D is unresolved. V was cut by 3 bases and J by 3 bases, with 11 bases left in between. The CDR3 has 14 residues. Germline V CDR1 and CDR2: ENHRY, SYGVKD.

The rearrangement links TRBV5-4 to TRBJ1-1; 8 bases are a match to TRBD1. The germline CDR1 and CDR2 sequences are SGHNT and YYREEE (reference sequence). CDR3 size: 14 residues. Trimming removed 5 bases from V and 6 bases from J; junction bases left unmatched: 9. The CDR3 protein is CASSRTGTLSEAFF. DNA for the CDR3: TGTGCCAGCAGTCGGACAGGGACATTGTCTGAAGCTTTCTTT.

The genes are TRBV3-1 (or the pseudogene TRBV3-2) and TRBJ1-6; D may be TRBD1 (6 bases). CDR3 length: 14 amino acids. From germline, CDR1 is LGHDT and CDR2 YNNKEL (reference sequence). Trimming left V 5 bases short and J 7 bases short, with 12 bases between. Here the CDR3 DNA reads TGTGCCAGCAGCGGCCGGGACAAAAATTCACCCCTCCACTTT. Amino acid sequence: CASSGRDKNSPLHF.

J is TRBJ2-1 and V is TRBV10-3; TRBD2 matches at 13 bases. This CDR3 comprises 13 residues. Germline V gene sequence: CDR1 ENHRY, CDR2 SYGVKD. J lost 7 bases, V lost 10 bases, and 4 bases had no gene match. CDR3 region: CASGTSGTNEQFF. CDR3 nucleotides: TGTGCCAGCGGGACTAGCGGGACTAATGAGCAGTTCTTC.

This clone was seen a few times. The chain recombines TRBV29-1 with TRBJ2-1; maybe TRBD2 (5 bases). This CDR3 contains 13 residues. V lost 4 bases to trimming and J lost 3 bases, with 10 bases between them. Germline assignment: CDR1 SQVTM and CDR2 ANQGSEA. The CDR3 DNA sequence: TGCAGCGTTGGGGAGTATGACTACAATGAGCAGTTCTTC. Translated: CSVGEYDYNEQFF.

The chain combines TRBV30 with TRBJ1-2, with 9 bases matching TRBD1. V lost 1 base, J lost 8 bases, and 17 bases stayed unmatched. Germline V gene sequence: CDR1 GTSNPN, CDR2 SVGIG (reference sequence). This CDR3 spans 17 amino acids. This CDR3 is CAWSAEGYRGQARGYTF. The CDR3 nucleotides are TGTGCCTGGAGTGCCGAGGGTTACAGGGGGCAGGCGAGAGGCTACACCTTC. The full variable domain, with the rest looked up from reference TRBV30 and TRBJ1-2, is SQTIHQWPATLVQPVGSPLSLECTVEGTSNPNLYWYRQAAGRGLQLLFYSVGIGQISSEVPQNLSASRPQDRQFILSSKKLLLSDSGFYLCAWSAEGYRGQARGYTFGSGTRLTVV.